The source of this TCR beta chain is a study of blood T cell repertoires in COVID-19 (dated by TCRdb to between 2020 and 2021). Study-wide context: Collaborator samples came from the United States, Italy and Spain and covered acute and convalescent phases of COVID-19. Where available, HLA class I and class II types were obtained from metadata supplied by the sample provider rather than from assay-based typing. The samples were drawn from two sources: the first 160 participants of the ongoing ImmuneRACE study, and 1,200 or so subjects contributed by 6 global collaborators. The repertoires were released in a freely available public database intended as a resource for research on the immune response to SARS-CoV-2. The prospective study material was composed of cDNA or gDNA derived from T cells, B-cell-depleted T cells, or PBMCs. Subjects who had been exposed to COVID-19, were actively infected with it, or had recovered from it provided the deeply sampled blood TCRbeta repertoires that made up the dataset. Nearly every sample came with metadata listing a de-identified subject ID, COVID-19 status, age in years and sex. Beyond this particular receptor, the publication reports: The quantity of clinical and demographic metadata differed by source and by participant and was supplied without curation.

V is pruned by 2 bases and J by 6 bases, leaving 4 bases of the junction without a gene match. The germline V gene provides CDR1 MDHEN and CDR2 SYDVKM. Including cysteine and phenylalanine, the CDR3 has 14 amino acids. CDR3 DNA only is kept here, 42 bases in frame from base 1. Samples from volunteer blood donors who had recovered from COVID-19 were contributed by a second Seattle source. Whole blood was collected in K2EDTA tubes by collaborating institutions according to the institutions' own protocols. For TCRbeta analysis, collaborator samples were shipped as frozen whole blood, as isolated PBMCs, or as DNA extracted from either sample type. Turning to this clone: This clone's antigen is unknown. Base qualities were left out, and no much larger clone turns up one base away.

TCRbeta CDR3 regions were amplified from genomic DNA using the immunoSEQ Assay, a bias-controlled multiplex PCR. The study's own analysis went as follows. The number of nucleated cells in each sample was estimated by amplification of reference gene primers within the assay. To quantify the absolute abundance of each unique TCRbeta CDR3 rearrangement, sequence reads were collapsed and filtered. Productive Simpson clonality was computed per sample as the square root of Simpson's diversity index over productive rearrangements. In its TCRdb copy, this immuneACCESS table keeps in-frame sequences only and misses some clones. Where compared with another copy, unresolved V genes explain less than half of these, and the others have no known cause. V and J calls and clone size follow that table, whereas D and trimming were derived from the DNA. The sample has 180,000 or so clones on record, roughly 88% of them singletons. The ten largest clones capture around 1.2% of the sample.

The chain was built from TRBV28 and TRBJ1-2, with TRBD1 matching 9 junction bases. This clonotype originated in a man between 60 and 75 years old who had recovered from COVID-19. Material: peripheral blood. CDR3 protein: CASSLVTGGDGYTF. The DNA reads TGTGCCAGCAGTTTAGTCACAGGGGGCGATGGCTACACCTTC.